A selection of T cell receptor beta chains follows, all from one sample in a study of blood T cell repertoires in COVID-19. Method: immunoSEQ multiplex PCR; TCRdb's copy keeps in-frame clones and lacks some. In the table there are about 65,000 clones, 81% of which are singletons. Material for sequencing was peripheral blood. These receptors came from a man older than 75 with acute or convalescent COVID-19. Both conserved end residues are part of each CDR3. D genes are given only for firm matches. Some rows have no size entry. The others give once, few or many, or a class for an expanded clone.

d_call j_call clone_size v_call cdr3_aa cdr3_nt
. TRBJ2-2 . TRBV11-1 CASSLARFAEYPNTGELFF TGTGCCAGCAGCTTAGCGCGGTTTGCAGAATACCCGAACACCGGGGAGCTGTTTTTT
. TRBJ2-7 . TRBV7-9 CASGSGMEQYF TGTGCCAGCGGATCAGGCATGGAGCAGTACTTC
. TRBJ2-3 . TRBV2 CASSDDSYTQYF TGTGCCAGCAGCGACGACTCTTACACGCAGTATTTT
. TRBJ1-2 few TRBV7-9 CASSPLEGSNYGYTF TGTGCCAGCAGCCCTCTGGAGGGCTCTAACTATGGCTACACCTTC
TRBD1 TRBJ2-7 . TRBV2 CASSPRQGISYEQYF TGTGCCAGCAGCCCCCGACAGGGTATCTCCTACGAGCAGTACTTC
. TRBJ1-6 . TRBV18 CASSLLGTLYNSPLHF TGTGCCAGCTCACTCCTGGGGACACTTTATAATTCACCCCTCCACTTT
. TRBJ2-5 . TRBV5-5 CASSLERGQETQYF TGTGCCAGCAGCTTGGAAAGGGGTCAAGAGACCCAGTACTTC
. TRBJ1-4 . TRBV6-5 CASSLYRAEKLFF TGTGCCAGCAGTTTATACAGGGCTGAAAAACTGTTTTTT
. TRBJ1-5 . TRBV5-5 CASSRVGQPQHF TGTGCCAGCAGCCGGGTGGGTCAGCCCCAGCATTTT
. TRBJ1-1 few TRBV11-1 CASTPGRTKNTEAFF TGTGCCAGCACCCCGGGGAGGACAAAGAACACTGAAGCTTTCTTT
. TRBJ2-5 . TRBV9 CASSVGGRSGNQETQYF TGTGCCAGCAGCGTAGGAGGGAGGTCCGGAAACCAAGAGACCCAGTACTTC
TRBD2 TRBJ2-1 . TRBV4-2 CASSQAVTGGASREQFF TGTGCCAGCAGCCAAGCGGTAACGGGGGGGGCCTCTAGGGAGCAGTTCTTC
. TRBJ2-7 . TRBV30 CAWSVGQAYEQYF TGTGCCTGGAGTGTTGGCCAGGCCTACGAGCAGTACTTC
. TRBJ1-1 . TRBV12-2 CASRPGQGRYGAEAFF TGTGCAAGTCGCCCCGGACAGGGGAGATACGGGGCTGAAGCTTTCTTT
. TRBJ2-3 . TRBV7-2 CASSLGYTQYF TGTGCCAGCAGCTTGGGCTATACGCAGTATTTT